Below are 17 T cell receptor beta chains sequenced from a single sample in a study of CD8 T cells in ankylosing spondylitis. Study results and limitations: Apparently characteristic of ankylosing spondylitis blood was a TCR beta motif (about 8 highly homologous variants).

Their antigens remain unidentified. TCRdb processed the 5' RACE reads anew with MiXCR; each CDR3 protein has one entry. The data show about 500,000 distinct CDR3 sequences, approximately 12% seen once. Sequenced: blood, either unsorted or a sorted T cell fraction (not recorded which). The receptors here all came from a male donor with ankylosing spondylitis.

The chain links TRBV10-2 to TRBJ2-6; TRBD1 might be the D (5 bases). Germline CDR1 and CDR2: WSHSY and SAAADI. V lost 2 bases to trimming and J lost 1 base, with 6 bases between them. The CDR3 consists of 15 residues. The DNA of the CDR3 is TGCGCCAGCAGTGAGACAGGTTCTGGGGCCAACGTCCTGACTTTC. This codes for CASSETGSGANVLTF.

Only a few counts were recorded for this clonotype. This chain connects TRBV9 to TRBJ2-7; 8 bases map to TRBD2. This CDR3 spans 16 amino acids. CDR1 and CDR2 (germline): SGDLS, YYNGEE. V was clipped by 0 bases and J by 7 bases; unmatched bases: 12. CDR3 in DNA: TGTGCCAGCAGCGTAGAAGGCGGGGGGACCGATGGGGAGCAGTACGTC. As protein: CASSVEGGGTDGEQYV.

The V gene is TRBV20-1, the J gene TRBJ1-2; 9 nucleotides agree with TRBD1. With V trimmed by 4 bases and J by 4 bases, 13 bases remained unmatched. This CDR3 region has 16 residues. The germline V gene has CDR1 DFQATT and CDR2 SNEGSKA (reference sequence). The CDR3 bases are TGCAGTGCTAAGCCCCGGGGACAGGGTTGGACCTATGGCTACACCTTC. Translation: CSAKPRGQGWTYGYTF.

This clonotype occurred a few times. The chain is built from TRBV7-2 and TRBJ2-4; weak D call: TRBD1 (6 bases). This CDR3 comprises 13 residues. In germline, CDR1 is SGHTA, CDR2 FQGNSA. V lost 6 bases to trimming and J lost 5 bases, with 11 bases between them. Here the CDR3 reads CASRFTGQNIQYF. The CDR3 DNA reads as TGTGCCAGCAGGTTCACAGGGCAAAACATTCAGTACTTC.

The V gene is TRBV5-6, the J gene TRBJ1-4; D uncertain. Germline V CDR1 and CDR2: SGHDT, YYEEEE. Between the trimmed V and J ends, which lost 1 base and 4 bases, there was a span of 5 bases. The CDR3 contains 13 residues. The CDR3 DNA sequence: TGTGCCAGCAGCTTGTCTCTTAATGAAAAACTGTTTTTT. It translates to CASSLSLNEKLFF.

This rearrangement joins TRBV19 to TRBJ1-2; D call uncertain. The germline V gene has CDR1 LNHDA and CDR2 SQIVND (reference sequence). The CDR3 totals 11 residues. V lost 6 bases and J 3 bases, leaving 5 bases between the germline ends. The CDR3: CASRKDYGYTF. In DNA, the CDR3 is TGTGCCAGTAGGAAGGACTATGGCTACACCTTC.

This chain connects TRBV5-1 to TRBJ2-3, with 11 bases identical to TRBD2. This CDR3 spans 20 amino acids. Looked up from germline, CDR1 is SGHRS and CDR2 is YFSETQ. Trimming took 0 bases from V and 4 from J; bases not matched to a gene: 16. CDR3 residues: CASSLVRLAGGPGGADTQYF. The DNA of the CDR3 is TGCGCCAGCAGCTTGGTGCGGCTAGCGGGAGGACCAGGGGGAGCAGATACGCAGTATTTT.

The V gene is TRBV6-1, the J gene TRBJ2-7, with 7 bases aligning to TRBD2. The CDR3 extends over 15 amino acids. V shed 2 bases and J 1 base; nucleotides not matched to a gene: 5. In germline, CDR1 is MNHNS, CDR2 SASEGT. Written as DNA, the CDR3 is TGTGCCAGCAGTGAACCTAGCGGACCGTCCTACGAGCAGTACTTC. Protein: CASSEPSGPSYEQYF.

The CDR3 DNA reads TGTGCCAGCAGTGTTCTAGTGTCCGGGGAGCTGTTTTTT. Translation gives CASSVLVSGELFF. V gene TRBV25-1 combines with J gene TRBJ2-2; D is unclear. Trimming cost V 4 bases and J 6 bases, with 9 bases left between them. The germline gives CDR1 MGHDK, CDR2 SYGVNS. This CDR3 spans 13 amino acids.

The chain links TRBV11-3 to TRBJ2-3; no clear D. The ends were cut back, 5 bases at V and 10 bases at J, with 13 bases in the middle. CDR1 and CDR2 (germline): SGHNT, YENEEA. The CDR3 is 12 residues long. The CDR3 region is CASSPYTSAQYF. Written as DNA, the CDR3 is TGTGCCAGCAGCCCCTACACTTCTGCGCAGTATTTT.

This chain links TRBV9 with TRBJ1-1, with a possible D match to TRBD1 (6 bases). V lost 0 bases and J 5 bases, leaving 11 bases between the germline ends. Germline V lookup: CDR1 SGDLS, CDR2 YYNGEE. This CDR3 spans 14 amino acids. DNA for the CDR3: TGTGCCAGCAGCGTAGGGCAGGGGTGGACTGAAGCTTTCTTT. It translates to CASSVGQGWTEAFF. Full variable domain (missing parts from reference TRBV9 and TRBJ1-1): DSGVTQTPKHLITATGQRVTLRCSPRSGDLSVYWYQQSLDQGLQFLIQYYNGEERAKGNILERFSAQQFPDLHSELNLSSLELGDSALYFCASSVGQGWTEAFFGQGTRLTVV.

This clonotype was seen a few times. It is unclear where the CDR3 begins or ends on the DNA, so no DNA is shown, and the CDR3 is as TCRdb lists it. This rearrangement joins TRBV12-3 or TRBV12-4 to TRBJ2-6; the listed D gene, TRBD1, was not tested against the DNA. With termini counted, the CDR3 has 20 amino acids. The CDR3 sequence is CASTPLLGGPGTFGANVLTF.

The chain employs TRBV10-2 and TRBJ1-5; D uncertain. Germline V CDR1 and CDR2: WSHSY, SAAADI. Trimming removed 5 bases from V and 7 bases from J, with 12 bases in between. The CDR3 extends over 13 amino acids. CDR3 sequence reads: CASSQGREQPQHF. The CDR3 DNA reads TGCGCCAGCAGTCAAGGAAGGGAGCAGCCCCAGCATTTT.

The sample holds many counts of this clonotype. J is TRBJ2-1 and V is TRBV25-1; 7 nucleotides match TRBD1. Trimming removed 8 bases from V and 6 bases from J; junction bases left unmatched: 7. Germline V gene lookup returns CDR1 MGHDK and CDR2 SYGVNS. This CDR3 spans 13 amino acids. In nucleotides, the CDR3 is TGTGCCAGCGCTGTCTCAGGGGGCAATGAGCAGTTCTTC. Translated, it gives CASAVSGGNEQFF.

A few counts support this clonotype. The chain carries TRBV12-3 or TRBV12-4 and TRBJ1-5; D uncertain. The CDR3 is 15 residues long. Trimming pared 3 bases from V and 6 bases from J, leaving 15 bases between. The CDR3 here is CASSLWGGVGQPQHF. The CDR3 DNA reads as TGTGCCAGCAGTTTGTGGGGAGGAGTGGGTCAGCCCCAGCATTTT.

The chain is built from TRBV21-1 and TRBJ2-5; the DNA was not used to check the table's D call, TRBD2. TRBV21-1 is classified as a pseudogene. The CDR3 consists of 17 residues. CDR3 protein: CASSSSGIRNNKKVQYF. DNA of the CDR3: TGTGCCAGCAGTAGTAGCGGGATTCGGAACAACAAGAAGGTCCAGTACTTC.

V is TRBV20-1 and J is TRBJ2-1, with 9 nucleotides matching TRBD2. With V trimmed by 2 bases and J by 5 bases, 10 bases remained unmatched. Germline assignment: CDR1 DFQATT and CDR2 SNEGSKA (reference sequence). This CDR3 comprises 16 residues. CDR3 in DNA: TGCAGTGCTAGAAGACCGGGACTAGCCAGAGACAATGAGCAGTTCTTC. The encoded protein is CSARRPGLARDNEQFF.